Included here is one TCR beta chain sequence, with context. Sequencing used immunoSEQ multiplex PCR; TCRdb keeps in-frame clones, though not all of them. This sample has a few hundred thousand clones, with 80% to 90% found just once. The data derive from a study of blood T cell repertoires in COVID-19. Trimming at V came to 3 bases and at J to 8 bases, leaving 17 bases not matched to a gene. The length of the CDR3 is 17 residues. CDR1 LNHDA and CDR2 SQIVND come from the germline V gene (reference sequence). V usage is TRBV19 and J usage is TRBJ2-7, with 9 bases identical to TRBD2. The receptor comes from a man aged 50 to 59 with active or convalescent COVID-19. The specimen sequenced was peripheral blood. The CDR3 spells CASSILLNLAGVEKQYF. DNA of the CDR3: TGTGCCAGTAGTATCCTCCTTAATTTAGCGGGGGTCGAGAAGCAGTACTTC.